This record concerns one TCR beta chain sequence. The antigen this receptor binds is unknown. The sample holds no much larger clone one base away, and base qualities are not on file. These data originate in a study of T cell changes during pregnancy in multiple sclerosis (dated by TCRdb to between 2018 and 2021). Some background on the complete study: The study looked at changes in the T cell repertoire across pregnancy in women with multiple sclerosis.

Libraries came from the immunoSEQ multiplex PCR assay. The immuneACCESS repertoire file appears here via TCRdb, limited to in-frame rearrangements. These files lack a portion of the clones; in checked studies, under half of the deficit traces to unresolved V genes, and the cause of the others is not known. The sample data list about 72,000 clones, and 91% of these were observed just once. The ten biggest clones cover roughly 0.7% of the sample. This TCR derives from a female donor in good health, enrolled as a control in a pregnancy study. The sequenced sample was peripheral blood, obtained in the third trimester of pregnancy.

The nucleotides read TGTGCCAGCAGTTCTTGGCTACTAGCGGGAGGATACGAGCAGTACTTC. It codes for CASSSWLLAGGYEQYF. This chain joins TRBV27 to TRBJ2-7, with 12 junctional bases fitting TRBD2. CDR1 and CDR2, per the germline V gene (reference sequence), are MNHEY and SMNVEV. Including the terminal cysteine and phenylalanine, the CDR3 comprises 16 residues. The kept DNA is CDR3 alone, 48 bases in frame from the first base. The germline V end is reduced by 4 bases and the J end by 4 bases; junction bases left unmatched: 8.